This T cell receptor beta chain is from a study of T cells in Graves' hyperthyroidism and ophthalmopathy. Study-wide findings and caveats: Blood also held most thyroid clonotypes expanded beyond 0.001.

Looked up from germline, CDR1 is MGHDK and CDR2 is SYGVNS. Deletions cut 5 bases from V and 13 bases from J, with 8 bases between. The CDR3 runs to 9 residues. With regard to this clonotype: Antigen unknown.

Amplification yielded TCR beta CDR3 regions, with RNA transcripts as the source. The primer set for the first-round RT-PCR of the TCR CDR3 was HTBI. TCRdb called the multiplex PCR reads again in MiXCR, with one record for every CDR3 protein. This table has 600,000 or so distinct CDR3 sequences, more than 45% appearing once. The origin of this receptor is a woman under 30 with Graves' hyperthyroidism. Sequenced sample: peripheral blood or thyroid tissue (not recorded which). The chain joins TRBV25-1 to TRBJ1-2; D possibly corresponds to TRBD1 (6 bases). Here the CDR3 reads CASSSGVTF. Written as DNA, the CDR3 is TGTGCCAGCAGTTCAGGGGTCACCTTC.